The 21 T cell receptor beta chains given below trace back to one sample, sequenced in a study of neurological immune-mediated disorders. Via MiXCR, TCRdb re-called the 5' RACE reads, giving one row per CDR3 protein. In the table there are tens of thousands of distinct CDR3 sequences, 4% to 5.5% of which are singletons. The sequenced sample was PBMCs. The receptors stem from a woman between 50 and 59 years old with multiple sclerosis.

The chain uses TRBV6-2 or TRBV6-3 and TRBJ2-7; D not resolved. This CDR3 region has 15 residues. Per germline, CDR1 MNHEY and CDR2 SVGEGT. V was clipped by 3 bases and J by 7 bases, with 19 bases between them. The CDR3 nucleotides read TGTGCCAGCAGTTATTCACACACGTCCGAGAAAGAGCAGTACTTC. This codes for CASSYSHTSEKEQYF.

This clonotype was seen many times. The chain uses TRBV10-3 and TRBJ2-3; D unclear. This CDR3 comprises 14 residues. CDR1 is ENHRY and CDR2 is SYGVKD in the germline V gene. V dropped 4 bases and J dropped 1 base, with 9 bases sitting between them. Here the CDR3 reads CAISGFGGTDTQYF. The CDR3 DNA sequence: TGTGCCATCAGTGGGTTCGGCGGCACAGATACGCAGTATTTT.

There are many counts of this clonotype. This rearrangement joins TRBV20-1 to TRBJ2-1; 9 bases are shared with TRBD2. The V segment lost 3 bases and the J segment 0 bases; nucleotides outside the gene matches: 9. The CDR3 spans 17 residues. In germline, CDR1 is DFQATT, CDR2 SNEGSKA (reference sequence). The CDR3 sequence: CSASASGASGSYNEQFF. The CDR3 coding sequence is TGCAGTGCTAGCGCTAGCGGGGCCTCGGGCTCCTACAATGAGCAGTTCTTC.

This clonotype was found many times. As DNA, the CDR3 is TGCAGTGCTAGAGATAACGAGGGGCAGTACGTC. Translation gives CSARDNEGQYV. The rearrangement joins TRBV20-1 to TRBJ2-7; perhaps TRBD2 as D (5 bases). Germline V gene sequence: CDR1 DFQATT, CDR2 SNEGSKA (reference sequence). Trimming took off 0 bases at V and 9 bases at J, with 9 bases between the two ends. This CDR3 has 11 amino acids.

This clonotype was counted many times. The chain has TRBV5-1 and TRBJ2-3; 7 bases map to TRBD1. The ends lost 2 bases at V and 4 bases at J; junction bases unmatched: 7. The CDR3 spans 15 residues. Germline V CDR1 and CDR2: SGHRS, YFSETQ. Written as DNA, the CDR3 is TGCGCCAGCAGCTTACGGGACAGTTTTTCAGATACGCAGTATTTT. Its protein is CASSLRDSFSDTQYF. The full variable domain, completed using reference TRBV5-1 and TRBJ2-3, is KAGVTQTPRYLIKTRGQQVTLSCSPISGHRSVSWYQQTPGQGLQFLFEYFSETQRNKGNFPGRFSGRQFSNSRSEMNVSTLELGDSALYLCASSLRDSFSDTQYFGPGTRLTVL.

In this sample, this clonotype turned up many times. The V call is TRBV4-3, the J call TRBJ2-7; 9 nucleotides align to TRBD2. The CDR3 length is 15 residues. Per germline, CDR1 LGHNA and CDR2 YSLEER. The J segment lost 4 bases and the V segment lost 0 bases, leaving 4 bases of the junction unmatched. In nucleotides, the CDR3 is TGCGCCAGCAGCCAAGACCGTAGCGGGGGTTACGAGCAGTACTTC. As protein: CASSQDRSGGYEQYF.

This clonotype was picked up many times. This chain uses TRBV5-1 with TRBJ2-3; TRBD1 agrees at 7 bases. CDR3 length: 16 residues. Trimming cost V 0 bases and J 4 bases; bases outside gene matches: 8. In germline, CDR1 is SGHRS, CDR2 YFSETQ. DNA of the CDR3: TGCGCCAGCAGCTTGGATTTCTCGCAGGGGGCAGATACGCAGTATTTT. Its translation is CASSLDFSQGADTQYF.

This clonotype was counted many times. The genes are TRBV7-2 and TRBJ2-5, with D unclear. V was pared by 6 bases and J by 1 base, with 9 bases between. The CDR3 covers 13 residues. The germline V gene encodes CDR1 SGHTA and CDR2 FQGNSA. CDR3 sequence (DNA): TGTGCCAGCAGTCGAGCAACCCAAGAGACCCAGTACTTC. It specifies CASSRATQETQYF.

This clonotype showed up many times. The V and J genes are TRBV29-1 and TRBJ2-7, with 8 bases that match TRBD1. The CDR3 covers 12 residues. Per the germline V gene, CDR1 is SQVTM and CDR2 is ANQGSEA. Trimming removed 4 bases from V and 6 bases from J; junction bases left unmatched: 5. The CDR3 region is CSVGDDRGEQYF. CDR3 DNA sequence: TGCAGCGTTGGAGATGACAGGGGCGAGCAGTACTTC.

The V gene is TRBV12-3 or TRBV12-4, the J gene TRBJ2-2; no clear D. This CDR3 has 12 amino acids. With 10 bases removed from V and 1 base from J, the gap between germline ends came to 7 bases. This CDR3 reads CAIVRNTGELFF. CDR3 DNA: TGTGCCATAGTCAGGAACACCGGGGAGCTGTTTTTT.

This clonotype was detected ten times or more. The chain has TRBV7-9 and TRBJ1-2; D not resolved. From germline, CDR1 is SEHNR and CDR2 FQNEAQ (reference sequence). The CDR3 covers 12 residues. The germline V and J ends were trimmed by 6 bases and 3 bases, with 8 bases remaining between them. CDR3 coding DNA: TGTGCCAGCAGTTGGGAGGACTATGGCTACACCTTC. It encodes CASSWEDYGYTF.

The table lists this clonotype with many counts. The rearrangement uses TRBV12-3 or TRBV12-4 and TRBJ1-1; D ambiguous. Deletions cut 5 bases from V and 5 bases from J, with 6 bases between. The CDR3 covers 11 residues. The CDR3 reads CASSRGTEAFF. The CDR3 DNA reads as TGTGCCAGCAGTCGAGGTACTGAAGCTTTCTTT.

In this sample, this clonotype turned up many times. The V gene is TRBV4-1, the J gene TRBJ2-1, with D possibly being TRBD2 (6 bases). Germline V gives CDR1 MGHRA, CDR2 YSYEKL. The CDR3 is made up of 14 amino acids. Trimming pared 4 bases from V and 10 bases from J, leaving 17 bases between. CDR3 in DNA: TGCGCCAGCAGCCTGGGACTTGCCCGCACGGAGCAGTTCTTC. Translated, it gives CASSLGLARTEQFF.

This clonotype was counted at least ten times. The rearrangement uses TRBV5-1 and TRBJ2-5, with a weak D call TRBD2 (5 bases). In germline, CDR1 is SGHRS, CDR2 YFSETQ. Trimming removed 3 bases from V and 4 bases from J, with 13 bases in between. The CDR3 consists of 14 residues. CDR3 sequence: CASSSPGGGETQYF. The CDR3 DNA is TGCGCCAGCAGCTCCCCAGGAGGAGGAGAGACCCAGTACTTC.

In its sample, this clonotype was seen many times. The chain recombines TRBV12-3 or TRBV12-4 with TRBJ1-1; D remains unclear. Trimming stripped 6 bases from V and 8 bases from J, with 10 bases between. The CDR3 runs 11 residues. The CDR3 protein is CASRRALEAFF. The CDR3 DNA reads as TGTGCCAGCAGGCGGGCGTTAGAAGCTTTCTTT.

This clonotype occurred many times. The genes are TRBV6-5 and TRBJ1-1; weak D call: TRBD1 (6 bases). The CDR3 runs 15 residues. The ends were cut back, 6 bases at V and 4 bases at J, with 18 bases in the middle. CDR1 and CDR2 (germline): MNHEY, SVGAGI. The chain's CDR3 is CASSFTYRVGTEAFF. DNA for the CDR3: TGTGCCAGCAGCTTCACATACAGGGTCGGCACTGAAGCTTTCTTT.

There are many counts of this clonotype. The chain couples TRBV25-1 to TRBJ2-2; D unresolved. Trimming took off 3 bases at V and 5 bases at J, with 4 bases between the two ends. Germline V gene lookup returns CDR1 MGHDK and CDR2 SYGVNS. CDR3 length equals 12 residues. The DNA of the CDR3 is TGTGCCAGCAGTGATTTAACCGGGGAGCTGTTTTTT. The encoded protein is CASSDLTGELFF.

This clonotype has more than one count but fewer than ten. The junction shows a germline mismatch at one end, possibly a read error. The rearrangement uses TRBV7-8 and TRBJ1-6; D is undetermined. The CDR3 spans 15 residues. From germline, CDR1 is SGHVS and CDR2 FQNEAQ. The CDR3 region is CASSLLGEPNSPLNF. The CDR3 nucleotides are TGTGCCAGCAGCTTACTTGGGGAACCAAATTCACCCCTCAACTTT.

Ten or more counts support this clonotype. A junction boundary mismatches the germline segment, possibly from a read error. This chain connects TRBV7-7 to TRBJ2-5; 10 nucleotides agree with TRBD2. CDR1 and CDR2 (germline): SSHAT, FNYEAQ (reference sequence). The CDR3 runs to 16 residues. The CDR3 region is CASSSSGGFYQETQYF. The CDR3 DNA follows: TGTGCTAGCAGCTCTAGCGGGGGATTCTATCAAGAGACCCAGTACTTC.

This rearrangement joins TRBV10-3 to TRBJ1-5; perhaps TRBD1 as D (5 bases). Germline assignment: CDR1 ENHRY and CDR2 SYGVKD. Trimming shortened V by 4 bases and J by 2 bases, and 12 bases separated the two germline ends. This CDR3 is 15 amino acids long. The CDR3 sequence is CAISVGQGGNQPQHF. The CDR3 DNA follows: TGTGCCATCAGTGTGGGGCAGGGCGGCAATCAGCCCCAGCATTTT.

This clonotype was seen at least ten times. The chain uses TRBV12-3 or TRBV12-4 and TRBJ2-1; D gene unclear. V was trimmed by 1 base and J by 1 base, leaving 14 bases between them. The CDR3 length is 17 residues. The CDR3 loop is CASSLGPLGLSYNEQFF. The CDR3 region has the DNA TGTGCCAGCAGTTTAGGACCCTTGGGTTTGTCCTACAATGAGCAGTTCTTC.